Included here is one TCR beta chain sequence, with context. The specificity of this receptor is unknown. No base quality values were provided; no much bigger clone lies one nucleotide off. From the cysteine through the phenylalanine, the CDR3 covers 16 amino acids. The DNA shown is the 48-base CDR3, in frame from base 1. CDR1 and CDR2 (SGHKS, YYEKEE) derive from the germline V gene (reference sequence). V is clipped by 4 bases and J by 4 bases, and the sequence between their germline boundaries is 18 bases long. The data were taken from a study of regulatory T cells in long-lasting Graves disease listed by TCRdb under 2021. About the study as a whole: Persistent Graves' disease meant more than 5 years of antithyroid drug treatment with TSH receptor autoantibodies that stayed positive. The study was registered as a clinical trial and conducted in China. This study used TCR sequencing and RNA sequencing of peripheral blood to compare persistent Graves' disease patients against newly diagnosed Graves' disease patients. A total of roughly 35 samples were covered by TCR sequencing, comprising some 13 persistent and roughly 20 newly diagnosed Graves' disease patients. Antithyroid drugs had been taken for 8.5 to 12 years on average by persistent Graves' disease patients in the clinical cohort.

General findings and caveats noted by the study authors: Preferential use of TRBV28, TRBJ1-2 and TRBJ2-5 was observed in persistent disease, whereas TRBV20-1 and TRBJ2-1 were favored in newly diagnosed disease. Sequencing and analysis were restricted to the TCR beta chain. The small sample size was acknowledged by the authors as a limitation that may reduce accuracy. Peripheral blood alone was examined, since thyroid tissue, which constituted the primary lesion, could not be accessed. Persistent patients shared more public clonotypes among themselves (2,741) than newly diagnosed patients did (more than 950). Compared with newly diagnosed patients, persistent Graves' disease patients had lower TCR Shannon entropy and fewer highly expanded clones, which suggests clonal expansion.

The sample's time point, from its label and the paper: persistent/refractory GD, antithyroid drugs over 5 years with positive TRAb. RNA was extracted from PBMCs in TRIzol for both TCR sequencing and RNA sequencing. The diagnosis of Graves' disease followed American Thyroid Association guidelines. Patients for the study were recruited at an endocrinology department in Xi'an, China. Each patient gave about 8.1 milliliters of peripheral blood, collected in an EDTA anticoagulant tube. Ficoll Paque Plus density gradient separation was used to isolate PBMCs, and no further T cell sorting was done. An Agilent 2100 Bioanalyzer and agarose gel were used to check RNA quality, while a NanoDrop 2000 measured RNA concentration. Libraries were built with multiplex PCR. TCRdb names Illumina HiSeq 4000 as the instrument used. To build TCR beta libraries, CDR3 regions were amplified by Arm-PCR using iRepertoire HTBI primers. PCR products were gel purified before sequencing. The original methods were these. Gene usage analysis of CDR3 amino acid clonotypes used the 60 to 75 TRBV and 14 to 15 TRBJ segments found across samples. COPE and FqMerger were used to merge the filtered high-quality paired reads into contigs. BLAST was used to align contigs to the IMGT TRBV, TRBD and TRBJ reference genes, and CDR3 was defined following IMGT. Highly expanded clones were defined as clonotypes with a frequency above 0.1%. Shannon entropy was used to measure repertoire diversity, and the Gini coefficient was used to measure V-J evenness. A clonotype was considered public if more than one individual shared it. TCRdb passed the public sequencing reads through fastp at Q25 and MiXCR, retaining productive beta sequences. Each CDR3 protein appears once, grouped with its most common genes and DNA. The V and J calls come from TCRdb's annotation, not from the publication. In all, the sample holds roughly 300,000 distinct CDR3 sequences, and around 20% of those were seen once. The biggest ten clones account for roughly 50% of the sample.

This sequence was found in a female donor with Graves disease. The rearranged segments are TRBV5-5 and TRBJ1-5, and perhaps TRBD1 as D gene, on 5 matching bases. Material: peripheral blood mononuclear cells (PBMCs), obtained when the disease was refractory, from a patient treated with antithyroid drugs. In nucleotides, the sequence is TGTGCCAGCAGCCCCACGGGGGAAACAATAAATCAGCCCCAGCATTTT. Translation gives CASSPTGETINQPQHF.